The 5 T cell receptor beta chains below all came from one sample that was sequenced in a study of T cell responses to AZD1222 COVID-19 vaccine. This table comes from immunoSEQ multiplex PCR, and its TCRdb copy is limited to in-frame clones, with some not included. Here the sample spans about 90,000 clones, about 90% being singletons. The material sequenced was peripheral blood, taken on day 0 of MenACWY control vaccination. These receptors all come from an adult in good health.

The rearrangement joins TRBV5-1 to TRBJ2-2, with no clear D. Germline loops: CDR1 SGHRS, CDR2 YFSETQ. V lost 2 bases and J lost 0, with 5 bases in between. There are 14 residues in the CDR3. Here the CDR3 DNA reads TGCGCCAGCAGCTTAGGAGCGAACACCGGGGAGCTGTTTTTT. This codes for CASSLGANTGELFF.

The chain carries TRBV3-1 (or the pseudogene TRBV3-2) and TRBJ1-6; 7 nucleotides agree with TRBD1. Trimming cost V 8 bases and J 7 bases; bases outside gene matches: 11. Germline-derived CDR1 and CDR2 are LGHDT and YNNKEL (reference sequence). The CDR3 spans 15 residues. The CDR3 loop is CASAKDGTDNSPLHF. The CDR3 DNA is TGTGCCAGCGCCAAAGACGGGACAGACAATTCACCCCTCCACTTT.

The rearrangement links TRBV5-1 to TRBJ2-3, with 14 bases identical to TRBD2. Germline CDR1 is SGHRS and CDR2 is YFSETQ. V dropped 0 bases and J dropped 2; count of bases not matched to a gene: 5. This CDR3 has 18 amino acids. This chain's CDR3 is CASSLGLAGGQNTDTQYF. The CDR3 nucleotides are TGCGCCAGCAGCTTGGGACTAGCGGGGGGGCAAAACACAGATACGCAGTATTTT.

The chain links TRBV19 to TRBJ2-2, with TRBD1 matching over 8 bases. The CDR3 is 15 residues long. The germline V gene encodes CDR1 LNHDA and CDR2 SQIVND (reference sequence). V was pared by 11 bases and J by 0 bases, with 8 bases of the junction left unmatched. CDR3 coding DNA: TGTGCCGCGGGCAGGGGGCCTGCGAACACCGGGGAGCTGTTTTTT. Encoded protein: CAAGRGPANTGELFF.

The chain joins TRBV18 to TRBJ2-3; 10 nucleotides agree with TRBD2. From germline, CDR1 is KGHSH and CDR2 LQKENI. V shed 5 bases, J shed 0 bases, and the junction held 8 bases outside the gene matches. CDR3 length: 17 amino acids. The CDR3 DNA reads TGTGCCAGCTCAATGATGGCTAGCGGGGGAAGCACAGATACGCAGTATTTT. It is translated as CASSMMASGGSTDTQYF.